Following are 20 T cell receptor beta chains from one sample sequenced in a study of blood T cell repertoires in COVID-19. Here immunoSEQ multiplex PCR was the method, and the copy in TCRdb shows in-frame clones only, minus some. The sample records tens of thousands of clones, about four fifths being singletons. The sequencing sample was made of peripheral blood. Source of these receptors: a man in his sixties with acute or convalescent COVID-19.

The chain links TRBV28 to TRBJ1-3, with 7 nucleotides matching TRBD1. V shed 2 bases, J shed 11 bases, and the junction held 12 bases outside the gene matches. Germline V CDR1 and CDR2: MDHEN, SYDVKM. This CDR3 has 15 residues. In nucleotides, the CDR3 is TGTGCCAGCAGTTTAAAAGCGACAGGGAGAAGCCCCATATATTTT. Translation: CASSLKATGRSPIYF.

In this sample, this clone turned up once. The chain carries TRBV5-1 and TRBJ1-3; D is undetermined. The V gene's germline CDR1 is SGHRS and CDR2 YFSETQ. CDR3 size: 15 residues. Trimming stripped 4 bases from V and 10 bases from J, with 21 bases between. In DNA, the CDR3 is TGCGCCAGCAGCCCCCTAATGGGAGCGGTCGAGACCATATATTTT. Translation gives CASSPLMGAVETIYF.

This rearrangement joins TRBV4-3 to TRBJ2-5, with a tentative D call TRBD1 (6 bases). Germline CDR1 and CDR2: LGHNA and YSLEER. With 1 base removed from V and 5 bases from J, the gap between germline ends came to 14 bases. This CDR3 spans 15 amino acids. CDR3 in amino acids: CASSQVPSGDETQYF. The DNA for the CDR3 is TGCGCCAGCAGCCAAGTGCCGTCAGGGGATGAGACCCAGTACTTC.

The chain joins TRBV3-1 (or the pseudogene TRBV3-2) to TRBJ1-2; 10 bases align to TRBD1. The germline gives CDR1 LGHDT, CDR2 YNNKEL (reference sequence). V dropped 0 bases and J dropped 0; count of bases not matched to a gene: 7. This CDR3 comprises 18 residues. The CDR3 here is CASSQEFWTGGPNYGYTF. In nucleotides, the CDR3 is TGTGCCAGCAGCCAAGAGTTTTGGACAGGGGGTCCTAACTATGGCTACACCTTC.

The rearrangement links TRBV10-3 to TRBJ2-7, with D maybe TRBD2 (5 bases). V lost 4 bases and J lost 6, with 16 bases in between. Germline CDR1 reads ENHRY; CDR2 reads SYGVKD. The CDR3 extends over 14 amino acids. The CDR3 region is CAISGAFTSPEQYF. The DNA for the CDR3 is TGTGCCATCAGTGGTGCCTTTACTAGTCCCGAGCAGTACTTC.

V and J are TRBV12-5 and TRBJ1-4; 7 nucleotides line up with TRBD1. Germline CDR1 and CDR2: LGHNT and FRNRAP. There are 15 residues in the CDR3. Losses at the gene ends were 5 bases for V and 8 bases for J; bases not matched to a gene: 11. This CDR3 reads CASGPGQVLGEKLFF. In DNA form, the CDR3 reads TGTGCTAGTGGTCCCGGACAGGTTTTGGGAGAAAAACTGTTTTTT.

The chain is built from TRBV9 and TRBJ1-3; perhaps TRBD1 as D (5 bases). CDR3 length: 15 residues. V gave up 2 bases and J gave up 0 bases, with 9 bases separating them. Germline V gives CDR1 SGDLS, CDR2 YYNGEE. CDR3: CASSVTDSSGNTIYF. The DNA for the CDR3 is TGTGCCAGCAGCGTGACAGACAGCTCTGGAAACACCATATATTTT.

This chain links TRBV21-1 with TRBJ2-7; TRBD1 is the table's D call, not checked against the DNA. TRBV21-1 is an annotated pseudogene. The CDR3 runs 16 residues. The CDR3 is CASSKAGTGAKYEQYF. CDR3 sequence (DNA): TGTGCCAGCAGCAAAGCTGGGACAGGGGCGAAATACGAGCAGTACTTC.

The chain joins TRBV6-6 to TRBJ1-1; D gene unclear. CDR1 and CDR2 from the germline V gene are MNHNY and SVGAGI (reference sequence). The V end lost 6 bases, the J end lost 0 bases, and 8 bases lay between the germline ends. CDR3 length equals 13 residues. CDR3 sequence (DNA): TGTGCCAGCAGGTATGAGATGAACACTGAAGCTTTCTTT. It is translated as CASRYEMNTEAFF.

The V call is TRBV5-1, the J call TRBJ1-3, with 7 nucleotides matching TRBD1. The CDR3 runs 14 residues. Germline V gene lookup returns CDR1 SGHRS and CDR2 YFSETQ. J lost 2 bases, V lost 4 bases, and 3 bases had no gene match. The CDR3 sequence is CASSATGTGNTIYF. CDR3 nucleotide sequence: TGCGCCAGCAGCGCGACAGGGACTGGAAACACCATATATTTT.

The CDR3 nucleotides are TGCAGTGCTAGTTTGACAGGGGGACCTTCGACCGAGCAGTACTTC. This sequence encodes CSASLTGGPSTEQYF. This chain links TRBV20-1 with TRBJ2-7; TRBD1 matches at 9 bases. Germline V lookup: CDR1 DFQATT, CDR2 SNEGSKA (reference sequence). This CDR3 is built from 15 residues. J lost 6 bases, V lost 3 bases, and 12 bases had no gene match.

The CDR3 is CASSTPQGNTIYF. DNA for the CDR3: TGTGCCAGTAGTACCCCGCAGGGTAACACCATATATTTT. The chain recombines TRBV19 with TRBJ1-3; D might be TRBD1 (5 bases). The germline CDR1 and CDR2 sequences are LNHDA and SQIVND (reference sequence). V shed 4 bases and J shed 7 bases, with 11 bases lying between them. CDR3 length equals 13 residues.

The CDR3 DNA sequence: TGCGCCAGCAGCCGAGGACAGGGGAAGGAAAAACTGTTTTTT. Its protein is CASSRGQGKEKLFF. V is TRBV4-3 and J is TRBJ1-4; the match to TRBD1 covers 9 bases. The CDR3 length is 14 residues. V shed 4 bases and J 8 bases; nucleotides not matched to a gene: 5. The germline V gene has CDR1 LGHNA and CDR2 YSLEER.

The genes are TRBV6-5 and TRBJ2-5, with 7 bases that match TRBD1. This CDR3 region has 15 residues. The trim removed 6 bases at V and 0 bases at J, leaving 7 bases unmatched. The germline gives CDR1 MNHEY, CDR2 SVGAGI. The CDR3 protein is CASSPGTADQETQYF. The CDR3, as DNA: TGTGCCAGCAGCCCGGGGACAGCCGACCAAGAGACCCAGTACTTC.

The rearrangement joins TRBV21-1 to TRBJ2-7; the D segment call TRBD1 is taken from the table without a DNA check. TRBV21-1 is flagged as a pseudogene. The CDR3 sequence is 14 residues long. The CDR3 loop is CASSLGQGSYEQYF. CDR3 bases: TGTGCCAGCAGCCTGGGACAGGGCTCCTACGAGCAGTACTTC.

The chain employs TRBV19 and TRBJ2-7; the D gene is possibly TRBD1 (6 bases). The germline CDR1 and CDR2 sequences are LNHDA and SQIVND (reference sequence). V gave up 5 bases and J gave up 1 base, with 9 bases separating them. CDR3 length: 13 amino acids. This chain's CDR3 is CASSWDTSYEQYF. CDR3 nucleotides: TGTGCCAGTAGTTGGGACACTTCCTACGAGCAGTACTTC.

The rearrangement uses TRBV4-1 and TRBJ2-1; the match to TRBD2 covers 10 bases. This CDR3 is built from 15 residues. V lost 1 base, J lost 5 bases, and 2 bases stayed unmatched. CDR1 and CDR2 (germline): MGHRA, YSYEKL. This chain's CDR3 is CASSQVLAGDNEQFF. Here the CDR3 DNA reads TGCGCCAGCAGCCAAGTTCTAGCGGGGGACAATGAGCAGTTCTTC.

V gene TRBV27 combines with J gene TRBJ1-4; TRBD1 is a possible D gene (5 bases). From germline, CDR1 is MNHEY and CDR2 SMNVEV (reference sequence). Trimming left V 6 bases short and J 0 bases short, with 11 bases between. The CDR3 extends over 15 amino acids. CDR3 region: CASRDTGATNEKLFF. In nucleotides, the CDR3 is TGTGCCAGCAGAGACACGGGGGCAACTAATGAAAAACTGTTTTTT. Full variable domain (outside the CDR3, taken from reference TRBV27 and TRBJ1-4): EAQVTQNPRYLITVTGKKLTVTCSQNMNHEYMSWYRQDPGLGLRQIYYSMNVEVTDKGDVPEGYKVSRKEKRNFPLILESPSPNQTSLYFCASRDTGATNEKLFFGSGTQLSVL.

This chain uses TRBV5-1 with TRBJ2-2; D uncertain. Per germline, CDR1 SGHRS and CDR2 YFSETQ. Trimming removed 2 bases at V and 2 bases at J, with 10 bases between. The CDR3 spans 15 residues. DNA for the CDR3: TGCGCCAGCAGCTTCAGGCCCGATAACACCGGGGAGCTGTTTTTT. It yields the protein CASSFRPDNTGELFF.

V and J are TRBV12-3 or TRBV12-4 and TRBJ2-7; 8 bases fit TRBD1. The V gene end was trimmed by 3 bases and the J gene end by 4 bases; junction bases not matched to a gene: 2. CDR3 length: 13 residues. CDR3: CASSFGTGYEQYF. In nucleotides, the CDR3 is TGTGCCAGCAGTTTCGGGACAGGATACGAGCAGTACTTC.